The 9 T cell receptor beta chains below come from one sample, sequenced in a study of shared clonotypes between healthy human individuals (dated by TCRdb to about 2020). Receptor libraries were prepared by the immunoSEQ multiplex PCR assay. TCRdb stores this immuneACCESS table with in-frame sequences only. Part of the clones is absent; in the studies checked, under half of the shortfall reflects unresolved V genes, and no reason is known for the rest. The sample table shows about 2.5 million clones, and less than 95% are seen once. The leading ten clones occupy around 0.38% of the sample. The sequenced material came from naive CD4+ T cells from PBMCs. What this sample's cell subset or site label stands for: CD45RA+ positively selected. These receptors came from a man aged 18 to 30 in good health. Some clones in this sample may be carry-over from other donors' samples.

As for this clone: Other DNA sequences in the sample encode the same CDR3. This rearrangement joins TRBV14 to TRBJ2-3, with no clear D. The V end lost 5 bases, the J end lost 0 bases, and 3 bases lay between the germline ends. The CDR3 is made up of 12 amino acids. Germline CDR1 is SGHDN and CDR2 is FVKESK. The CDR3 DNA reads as TGTGCCAGCAGCTCTAGCACAGATACGCAGTATTTT. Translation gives CASSSSTDTQYF.

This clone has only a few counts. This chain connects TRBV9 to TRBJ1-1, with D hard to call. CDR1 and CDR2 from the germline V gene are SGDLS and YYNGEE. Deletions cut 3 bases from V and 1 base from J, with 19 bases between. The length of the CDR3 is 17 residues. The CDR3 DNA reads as TGTGCCAGCAGCGGGACCCCATTCTGGGCGGCGAACACTGAAGCTTTCTTT. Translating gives CASSGTPFWAANTEAFF.

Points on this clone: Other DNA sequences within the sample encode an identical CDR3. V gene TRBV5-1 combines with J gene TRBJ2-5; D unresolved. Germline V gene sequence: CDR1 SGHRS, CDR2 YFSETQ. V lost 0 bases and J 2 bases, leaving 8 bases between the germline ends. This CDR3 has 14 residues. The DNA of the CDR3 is TGCGCCAGCAGCTTGGCCCTGGGACAAGAGACCCAGTACTTC. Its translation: CASSLALGQETQYF.

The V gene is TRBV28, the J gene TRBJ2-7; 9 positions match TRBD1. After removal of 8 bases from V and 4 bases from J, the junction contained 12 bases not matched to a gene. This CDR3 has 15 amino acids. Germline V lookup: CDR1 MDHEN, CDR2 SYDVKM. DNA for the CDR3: TGTGCCAGCTATTCCCCGACAGGGGGAGTATACGAGCAGTACTTC. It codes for CASYSPTGGVYEQYF.

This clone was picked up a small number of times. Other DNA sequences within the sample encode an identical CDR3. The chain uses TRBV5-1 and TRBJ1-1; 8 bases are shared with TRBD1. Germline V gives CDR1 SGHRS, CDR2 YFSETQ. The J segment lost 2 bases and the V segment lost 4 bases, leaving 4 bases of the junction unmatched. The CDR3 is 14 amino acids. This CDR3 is CASSPTGVNTEAFF. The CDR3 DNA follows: TGCGCCAGCAGCCCGACAGGGGTAAACACTGAAGCTTTCTTT.

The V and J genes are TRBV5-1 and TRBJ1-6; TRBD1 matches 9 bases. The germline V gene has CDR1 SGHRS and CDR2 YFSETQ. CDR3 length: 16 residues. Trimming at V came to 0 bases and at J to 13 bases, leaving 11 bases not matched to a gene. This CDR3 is CASSLALGQGKSPLHF. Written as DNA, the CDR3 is TGCGCCAGCAGCTTGGCTCTCGGACAGGGGAAATCGCCCCTCCACTTT.

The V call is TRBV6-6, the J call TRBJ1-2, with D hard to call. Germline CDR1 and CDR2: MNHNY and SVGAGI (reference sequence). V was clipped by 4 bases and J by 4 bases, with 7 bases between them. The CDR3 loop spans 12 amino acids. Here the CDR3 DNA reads TGTGCCAGCAGTTCGCTACCCTATGGCTACACCTTC. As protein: CASSSLPYGYTF.

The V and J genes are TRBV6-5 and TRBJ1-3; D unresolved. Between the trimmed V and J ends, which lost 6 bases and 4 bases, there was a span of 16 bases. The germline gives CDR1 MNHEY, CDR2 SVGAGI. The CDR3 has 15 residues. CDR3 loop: CASRDEALGGNTIYF. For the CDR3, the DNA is TGTGCCAGCAGGGACGAGGCCCTTGGCGGAAACACCATATATTTT.

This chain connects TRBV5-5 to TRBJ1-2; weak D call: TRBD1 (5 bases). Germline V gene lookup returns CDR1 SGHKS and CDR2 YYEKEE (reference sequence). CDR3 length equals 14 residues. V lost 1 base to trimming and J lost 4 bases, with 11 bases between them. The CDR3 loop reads CASSLNQGGYGYTF. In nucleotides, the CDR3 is TGTGCCAGCAGCTTGAACCAGGGCGGCTATGGCTACACCTTC.